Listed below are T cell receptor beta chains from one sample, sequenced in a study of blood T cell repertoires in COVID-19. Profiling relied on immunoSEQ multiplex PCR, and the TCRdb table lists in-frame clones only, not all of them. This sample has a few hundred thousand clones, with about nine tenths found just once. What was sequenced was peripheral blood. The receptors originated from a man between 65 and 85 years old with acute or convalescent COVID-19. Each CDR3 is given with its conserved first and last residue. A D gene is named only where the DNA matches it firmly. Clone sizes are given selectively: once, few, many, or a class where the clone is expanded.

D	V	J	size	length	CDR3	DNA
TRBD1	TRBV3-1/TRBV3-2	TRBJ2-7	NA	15	CASSHRTGGPYEQYF	TGTGCCAGCAGCCATCGGACAGGGGGCCCCTACGAGCAGTACTTC
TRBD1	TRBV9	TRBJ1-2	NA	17	CASSVAPQGAGGYGYTF	TGTGCCAGCAGCGTAGCCCCTCAGGGGGCTGGGGGCTATGGCTACACCTTC
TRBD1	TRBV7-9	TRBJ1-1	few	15	CASSLPSNRGTEAFF	TGTGCCAGCAGCTTACCCTCGAACAGGGGCACTGAAGCTTTCTTT
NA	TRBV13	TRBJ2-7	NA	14	CASSSRDTPYEQYF	TGTGCCAGCAGCTCAAGGGACACTCCCTACGAGCAGTACTTC
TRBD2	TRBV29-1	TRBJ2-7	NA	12	CSVLAGPYEQYF	TGCAGCGTTTTAGCGGGGCCGTACGAGCAGTACTTC
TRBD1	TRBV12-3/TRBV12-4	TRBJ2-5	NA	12	CASSLTGETQYF	TGTGCCAGCAGTCTGACAGGGGAGACCCAGTACTTC
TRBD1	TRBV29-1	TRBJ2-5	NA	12	CSAGQAQETQYF	TGCAGCGCCGGACAGGCACAAGAGACCCAGTACTTC
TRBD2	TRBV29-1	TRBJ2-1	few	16	CSVEDYLAGSYNEQFF	TGCAGCGTTGAAGACTACTTAGCGGGCTCCTACAATGAGCAGTTCTTC
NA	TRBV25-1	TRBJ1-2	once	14	CASSDPGVGYGYTF	TGTGCCAGCAGTGACCCGGGGGTGGGCTATGGCTACACCTTC
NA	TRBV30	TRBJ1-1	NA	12	CAWSNGHAEAFF	TGTGCCTGGAGTAACGGACATGCTGAAGCTTTCTTT
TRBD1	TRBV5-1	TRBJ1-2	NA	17	CASSGSLPGQGDYGYTF	TGCGCCAGCAGCGGCAGCCTCCCGGGACAGGGGGACTATGGCTACACCTTC
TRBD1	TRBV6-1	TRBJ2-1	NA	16	CASSERKGQGWEKQFF	TGTGCCAGCAGTGAAAGAAAGGGACAGGGGTGGGAAAAGCAGTTCTTC
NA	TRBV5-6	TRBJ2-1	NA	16	CASSSPFGSAYNEQFF	TGTGCCAGCAGCTCGCCTTTCGGGTCTGCCTACAATGAGCAGTTCTTC
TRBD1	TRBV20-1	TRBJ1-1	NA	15	CSARETGGGRTEAFF	TGCAGTGCTCGTGAGACAGGGGGCGGCCGCACTGAAGCTTTCTTT
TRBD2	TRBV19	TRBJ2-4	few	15	CASRRSGAAKNIQYF	TGTGCCAGTAGGCGTAGCGGGGCAGCCAAAAACATTCAGTACTTC
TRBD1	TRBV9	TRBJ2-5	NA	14	CASSVSDRQETQYF	TGTGCCAGCAGCGTCTCGGACAGGCAAGAGACCCAGTACTTC
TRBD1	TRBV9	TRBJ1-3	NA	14	CASNTGGSGNTIYF	TGTGCCAGCAACACAGGGGGCTCTGGAAACACCATATATTTT
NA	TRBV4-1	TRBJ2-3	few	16	CASSQEFQGYTDTQYF	TGCGCCAGCAGCCAAGAGTTCCAGGGTTACACAGATACGCAGTATTTT
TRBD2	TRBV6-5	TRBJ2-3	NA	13	CASSYSGTSSQYF	TGTGCCAGCAGTTACTCCGGGACTAGCTCGCAGTATTTT
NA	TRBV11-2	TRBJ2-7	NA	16	CASSLDPRAGSYEQYF	TGTGCCAGCAGCTTAGACCCCCGGGCAGGGTCCTACGAGCAGTACTTC
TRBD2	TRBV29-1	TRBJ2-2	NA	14	CSVRTSGRAGELFF	TGCAGCGTACGGACTAGCGGGAGAGCCGGGGAGCTGTTTTTT
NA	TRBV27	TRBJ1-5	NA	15	CASSSRQTSNQPQHF	TGTGCCAGCAGTTCAAGACAGACTAGCAATCAGCCCCAGCATTTT
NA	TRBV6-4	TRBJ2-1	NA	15	CASSPRGFSYNEQFF	TGTGCCAGCAGTCCGAGAGGGTTTTCCTACAATGAGCAGTTCTTC
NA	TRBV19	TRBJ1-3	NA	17	CASRTLRWGDSGNTIYF	TGTGCCAGTAGGACCCTGCGATGGGGCGACTCTGGAAACACCATATATTTT
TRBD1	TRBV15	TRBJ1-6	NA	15	CATSRGGQLHSPLHF	TGTGCCACCAGCAGGGGGGGACAGCTTCATTCACCCCTCCACTTT
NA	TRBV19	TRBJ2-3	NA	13	CASSVMEGDTQYF	TGTGCCAGTAGTGTGATGGAGGGCGATACGCAGTATTTT
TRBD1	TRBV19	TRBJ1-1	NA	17	CASSIWVGRGANTEAFF	TGTGCCAGTAGTATTTGGGTTGGCAGGGGGGCAAACACTGAAGCTTTCTTT
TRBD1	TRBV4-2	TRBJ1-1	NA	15	CASSQPQGDSTEAFF	TGTGCCAGCAGCCAACCCCAGGGGGATAGTACTGAAGCTTTCTTT
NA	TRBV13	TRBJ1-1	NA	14	CASRPRDRGTEAFF	TGTGCCAGCAGGCCCCGGGACCGGGGGACTGAAGCTTTCTTT
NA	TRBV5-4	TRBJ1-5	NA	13	CASSFGAGQPQHF	TGTGCCAGCAGCTTTGGTGCTGGCCAGCCCCAGCATTTT
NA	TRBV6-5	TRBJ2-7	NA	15	CASSYSTASSREQYF	TGTGCCAGCAGTTACTCGACAGCATCCAGTCGCGAGCAGTACTTC
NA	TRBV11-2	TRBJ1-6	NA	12	CASSAGRAPLHF	TGTGCCAGCAGCGCCGGGAGAGCACCCCTCCACTTT
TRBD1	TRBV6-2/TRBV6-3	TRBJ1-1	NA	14	CASSRGQGGTEAFF	TGTGCCAGCAGTAGAGGACAGGGGGGCACTGAAGCTTTCTTT
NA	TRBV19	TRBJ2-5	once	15	CASSPLQGIQETQYF	TGTGCCAGTAGCCCATTGCAGGGCATCCAAGAGACCCAGTACTTC
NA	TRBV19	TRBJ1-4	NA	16	CASSSRPRGVGEKLFF	TGTGCCAGTAGTAGCCGCCCACGGGGGGTCGGTGAAAAACTGTTTTTT
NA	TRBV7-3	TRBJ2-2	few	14	CASTQGGGTGELFF	TGTGCCAGCACCCAGGGGGGAGGCACCGGGGAGCTGTTTTTT
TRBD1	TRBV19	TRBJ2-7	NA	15	CASSVGTGANYEQYF	TGTGCCAGTAGTGTCGGGACAGGGGCCAACTACGAGCAGTACTTC
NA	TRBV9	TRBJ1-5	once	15	CASSRGGVGNQPQHF	TGTGCCAGCAGCCGGGGGGGTGTCGGCAATCAGCCCCAGCATTTT
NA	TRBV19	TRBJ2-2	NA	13	CASNGGNTGELFF	TGTGCCAGTAACGGGGGTAACACCGGGGAGCTGTTTTTT
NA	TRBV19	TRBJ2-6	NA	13	CASSITGANVLTF	TGTGCCAGTAGTATCACAGGGGCCAACGTCCTGACTTTC
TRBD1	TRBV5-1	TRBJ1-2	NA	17	CASRVGDRLTPNYGYTF	TGCGCCAGCAGAGTGGGGGACAGGTTGACCCCAAACTATGGCTACACCTTC
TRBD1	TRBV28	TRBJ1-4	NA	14	CASSSGTGYEKLFF	TGTGCCAGCAGTTCCGGGACAGGGTATGAAAAACTGTTTTTT
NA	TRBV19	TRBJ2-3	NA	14	CASSMSGSTDTQYF	TGTGCCAGTAGTATGAGCGGGAGCACAGATACGCAGTATTTT
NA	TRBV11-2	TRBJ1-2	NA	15	CASSPGPGPGDGYTF	TGTGCCAGCAGCCCGGGGCCGGGACCGGGGGATGGCTACACCTTC
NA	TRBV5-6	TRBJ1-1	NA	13	CASSLLGGTEAFF	TGTGCCAGCAGCTTGCTAGGGGGCACTGAAGCTTTCTTT